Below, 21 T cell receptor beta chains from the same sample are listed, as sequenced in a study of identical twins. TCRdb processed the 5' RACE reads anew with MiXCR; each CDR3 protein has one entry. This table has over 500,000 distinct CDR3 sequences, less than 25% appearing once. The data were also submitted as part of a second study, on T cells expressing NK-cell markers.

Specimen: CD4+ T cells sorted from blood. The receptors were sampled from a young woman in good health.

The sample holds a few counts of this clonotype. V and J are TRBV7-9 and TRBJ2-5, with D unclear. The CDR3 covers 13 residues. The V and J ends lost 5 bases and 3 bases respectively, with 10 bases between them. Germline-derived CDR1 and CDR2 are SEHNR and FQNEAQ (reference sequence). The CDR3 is CASSRTQKETQYF. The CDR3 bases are TGTGCCAGCAGCCGCACACAGAAAGAGACCCAGTACTTC.

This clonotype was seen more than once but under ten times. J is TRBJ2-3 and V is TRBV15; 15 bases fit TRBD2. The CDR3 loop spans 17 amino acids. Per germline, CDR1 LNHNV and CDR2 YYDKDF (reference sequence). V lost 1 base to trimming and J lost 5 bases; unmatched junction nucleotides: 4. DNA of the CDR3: TGTGCCACCAGCAGAGTGGGACTAGCGGGGGGCGAAGATACGCAGTATTTT. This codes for CATSRVGLAGGEDTQYF.

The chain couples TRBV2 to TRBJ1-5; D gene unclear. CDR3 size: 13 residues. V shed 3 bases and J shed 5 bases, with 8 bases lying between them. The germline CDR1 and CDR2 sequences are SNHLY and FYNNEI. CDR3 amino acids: CASSEMVDQPQHF. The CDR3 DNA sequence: TGTGCCAGCAGTGAGATGGTGGATCAGCCCCAGCATTTT.

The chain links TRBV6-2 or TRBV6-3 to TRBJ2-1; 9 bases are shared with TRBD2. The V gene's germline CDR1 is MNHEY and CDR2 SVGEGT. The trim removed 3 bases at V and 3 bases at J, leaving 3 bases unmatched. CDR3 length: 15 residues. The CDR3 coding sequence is TGTGCCAGCAGTTATCTAGCGGGACACTACAATGAGCAGTTCTTC. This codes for CASSYLAGHYNEQFF.

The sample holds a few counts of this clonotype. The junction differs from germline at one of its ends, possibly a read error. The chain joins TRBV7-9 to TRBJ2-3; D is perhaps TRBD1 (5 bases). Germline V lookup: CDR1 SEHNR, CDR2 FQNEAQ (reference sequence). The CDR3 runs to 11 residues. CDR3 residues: CASSLEGPGDF. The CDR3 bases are TGTGCCAGCAGCTTAGAGGGGCCCGGAGATTTT. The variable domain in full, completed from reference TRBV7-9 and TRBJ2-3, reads DTGVSQNPRHKITKRGQNVTFRCDPISEHNRLYWYRQTLGQGPEFLTYFQNEAQLEKSRLLSDRFSAERPKGSFSTLEIQRTEQGDSAMYLCASSLEGPGDFGPGTRLTVL.

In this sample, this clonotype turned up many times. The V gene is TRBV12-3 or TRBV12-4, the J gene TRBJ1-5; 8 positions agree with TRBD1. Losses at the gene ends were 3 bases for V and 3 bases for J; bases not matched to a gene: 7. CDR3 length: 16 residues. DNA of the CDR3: TGTGCCAGCAGTTTCCCCGGACAGGGTACCAATCAGCCCCAGCATTTT. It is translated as CASSFPGQGTNQPQHF.

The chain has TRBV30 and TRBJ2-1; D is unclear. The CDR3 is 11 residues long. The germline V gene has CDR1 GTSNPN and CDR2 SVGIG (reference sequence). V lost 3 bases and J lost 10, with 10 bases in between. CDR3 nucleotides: TGTGCCTGGAGAAGATCGAGAGAGCAGTTCTTC. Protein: CAWRRSREQFF. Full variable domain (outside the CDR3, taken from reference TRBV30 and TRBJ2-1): SQTIHQWPATLVQPVGSPLSLECTVEGTSNPNLYWYRQAAGRGLQLLFYSVGIGQISSEVPQNLSASRPQDRQFILSSKKLLLSDSGFYLCAWRRSREQFFGPGTRLTVL.

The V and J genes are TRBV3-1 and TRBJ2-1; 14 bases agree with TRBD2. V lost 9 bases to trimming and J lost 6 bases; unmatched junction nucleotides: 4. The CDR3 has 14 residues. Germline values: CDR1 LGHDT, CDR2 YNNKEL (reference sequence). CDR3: CASSGTSGSNEQFF. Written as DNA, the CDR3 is TGTGCCAGTTCAGGGACTAGCGGGAGCAATGAGCAGTTCTTC.

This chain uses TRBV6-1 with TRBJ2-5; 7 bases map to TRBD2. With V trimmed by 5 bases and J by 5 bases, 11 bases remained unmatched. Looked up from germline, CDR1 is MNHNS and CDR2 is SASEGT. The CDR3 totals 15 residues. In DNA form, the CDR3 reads TGTGCCAGCAGTCGAAGCGGGGCGGGGAGGGAGACCCAGTACTTC. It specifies CASSRSGAGRETQYF.

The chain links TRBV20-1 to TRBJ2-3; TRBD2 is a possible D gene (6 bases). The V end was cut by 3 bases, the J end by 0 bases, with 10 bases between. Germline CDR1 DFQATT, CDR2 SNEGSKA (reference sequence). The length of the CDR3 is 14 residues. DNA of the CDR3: TGCAGTGCTAGTTGGGCGGGGAGCACAGATACGCAGTATTTT. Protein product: CSASWAGSTDTQYF.

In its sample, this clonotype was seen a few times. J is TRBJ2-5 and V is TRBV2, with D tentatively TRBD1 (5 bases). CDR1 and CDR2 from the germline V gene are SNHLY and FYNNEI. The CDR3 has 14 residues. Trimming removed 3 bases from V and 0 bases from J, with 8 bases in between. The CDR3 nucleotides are TGTGCCAGCAGTGAGGGGCGGTACCAAGAGACCCAGTACTTC. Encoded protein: CASSEGRYQETQYF.

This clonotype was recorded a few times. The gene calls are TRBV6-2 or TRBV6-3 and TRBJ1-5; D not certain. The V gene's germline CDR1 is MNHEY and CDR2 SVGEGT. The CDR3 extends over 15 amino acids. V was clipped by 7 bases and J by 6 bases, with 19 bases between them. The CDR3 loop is CASMGGDVFTQPQHF. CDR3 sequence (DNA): TGTGCCAGCATGGGAGGTGACGTTTTCACTCAGCCCCAGCATTTT.

The CDR3 region has the DNA TGCAGTGCTAGTACGGCGCACGAGCAGTACTTC. It yields the protein CSASTAHEQYF. This chain joins TRBV20-1 and TRBJ2-7; D ambiguous. Germline CDR1 reads DFQATT; CDR2 reads SNEGSKA (reference sequence). The CDR3 loop spans 11 amino acids. V shed 3 bases and J shed 5 bases, with 8 bases lying between them.

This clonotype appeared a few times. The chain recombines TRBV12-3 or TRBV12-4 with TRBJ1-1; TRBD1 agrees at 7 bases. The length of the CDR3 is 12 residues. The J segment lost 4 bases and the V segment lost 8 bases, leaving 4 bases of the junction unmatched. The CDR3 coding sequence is TGTGCCAGCCTAGGGGGCTTCACTGAAGCTTTCTTT. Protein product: CASLGGFTEAFF.

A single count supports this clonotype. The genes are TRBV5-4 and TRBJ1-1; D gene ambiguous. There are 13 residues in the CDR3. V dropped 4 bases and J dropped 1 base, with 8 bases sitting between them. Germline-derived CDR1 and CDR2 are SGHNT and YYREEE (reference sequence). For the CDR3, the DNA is TGTGCCAGCAGCCCCTCGGAGAACACTGAAGCTTTCTTT. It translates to CASSPSENTEAFF.

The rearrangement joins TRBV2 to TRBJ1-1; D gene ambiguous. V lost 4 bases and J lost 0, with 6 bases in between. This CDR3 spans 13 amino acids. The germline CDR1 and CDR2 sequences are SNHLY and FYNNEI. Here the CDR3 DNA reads TGTGCCAGCAGTGTAATGGTGAACACTGAAGCTTTCTTT. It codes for CASSVMVNTEAFF.

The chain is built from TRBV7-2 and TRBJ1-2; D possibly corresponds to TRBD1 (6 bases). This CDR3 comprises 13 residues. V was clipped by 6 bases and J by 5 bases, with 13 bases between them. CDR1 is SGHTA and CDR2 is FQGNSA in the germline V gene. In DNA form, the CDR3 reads TGTGCCAGCAGATCCGCAGGGGTTTATGGCTACACCTTC. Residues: CASRSAGVYGYTF.

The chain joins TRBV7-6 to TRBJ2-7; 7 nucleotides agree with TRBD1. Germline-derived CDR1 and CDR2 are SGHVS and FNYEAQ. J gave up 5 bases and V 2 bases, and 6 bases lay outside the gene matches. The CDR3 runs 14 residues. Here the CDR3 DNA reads TGTGCCAGCAGCTTAACCCCAGGGGGACACGAGCAGTACTTC. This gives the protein CASSLTPGGHEQYF.

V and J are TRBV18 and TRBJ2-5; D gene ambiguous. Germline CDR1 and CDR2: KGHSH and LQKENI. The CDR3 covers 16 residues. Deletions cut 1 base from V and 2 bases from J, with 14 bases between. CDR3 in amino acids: CASSPLAPPNQETQYF. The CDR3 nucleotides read TGTGCCAGCTCACCACTTGCGCCACCGAATCAAGAGACCCAGTACTTC.

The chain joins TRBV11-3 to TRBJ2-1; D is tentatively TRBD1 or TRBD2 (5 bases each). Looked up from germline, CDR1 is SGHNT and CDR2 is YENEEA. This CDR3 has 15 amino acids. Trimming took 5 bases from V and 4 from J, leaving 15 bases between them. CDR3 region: CASSPRWGLYNEQFF. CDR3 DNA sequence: TGTGCCAGCAGCCCGAGGTGGGGGTTGTACAATGAGCAGTTCTTC.

The CDR3 DNA follows: TGCAGTGCTAGCGAACTGTTACTGAACACTGAAGCTTTCTTT. The encoded protein is CSASELLLNTEAFF. The J gene is TRBJ1-1, the V gene TRBV20-1; D uncertain. V was trimmed by 3 bases and J by 0 bases, leaving 11 bases between them. CDR3 length: 14 amino acids. Germline V lookup: CDR1 DFQATT, CDR2 SNEGSKA (reference sequence).